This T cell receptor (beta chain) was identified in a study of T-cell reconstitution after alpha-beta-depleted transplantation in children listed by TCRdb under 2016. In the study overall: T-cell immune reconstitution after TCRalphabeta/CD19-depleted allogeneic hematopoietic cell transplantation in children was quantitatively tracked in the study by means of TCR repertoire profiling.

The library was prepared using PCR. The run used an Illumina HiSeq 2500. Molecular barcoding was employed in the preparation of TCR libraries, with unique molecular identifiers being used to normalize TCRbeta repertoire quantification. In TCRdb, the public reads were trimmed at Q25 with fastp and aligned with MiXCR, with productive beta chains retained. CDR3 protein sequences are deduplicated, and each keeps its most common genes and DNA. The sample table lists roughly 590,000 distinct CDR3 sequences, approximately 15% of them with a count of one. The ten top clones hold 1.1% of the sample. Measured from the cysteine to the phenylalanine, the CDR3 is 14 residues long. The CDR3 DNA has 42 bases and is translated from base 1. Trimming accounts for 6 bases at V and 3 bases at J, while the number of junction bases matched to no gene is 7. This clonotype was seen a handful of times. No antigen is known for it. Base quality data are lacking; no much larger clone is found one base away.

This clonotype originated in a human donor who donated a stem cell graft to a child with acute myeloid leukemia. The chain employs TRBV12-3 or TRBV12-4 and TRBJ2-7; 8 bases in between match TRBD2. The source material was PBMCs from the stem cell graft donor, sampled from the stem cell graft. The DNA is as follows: TGTGCCAGCAGCCGCGCGGGAGGATTCTACGAGCAGTACTTC. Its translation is CASSRAGGFYEQYF.